This T cell receptor (beta chain) is from a study of T-cell memory formation after mild COVID-19. Study-wide background: In these data, TCR clusters were largely donor specific. General study results and limits: The study found contracting CD4+ clones mainly in CM and EM and contracting CD8+ clones in EMRA. CD4/CD8 balance characterized clones contracting day 15 to 85, and CD4+ skew characterized later expanders.

A note on this clonotype: The antigen remains undetermined.

From germline, CDR1 is DFQATT and CDR2 SNEGSKA (reference sequence). J gave up 0 bases and V 4 bases, and 6 bases lay outside the gene matches. There are 16 residues in the CDR3. Constant-segment primers and 5'RACE yielded cDNA libraries for TCR alpha and TCR beta, each carrying sample barcodes and UMIs. Each CDR3 protein is one row after TCRdb ran MiXCR on the 5' RACE reads. The profile shows 400,000 to 500,000 distinct CDR3 sequences, around 20% of them singletons. V is TRBV20-1 and J is TRBJ2-7, with 13 bases matching TRBD2. Sequenced input: PBMCs or a T cell subset sorted from them (not recorded which). This clonotype was obtained from an adult woman who had mild COVID-19 (a few samples of this study predate the infection). Cell type and time point are not known. CDR3 bases: TGCAGTGCTACGGAGACTAGCGGGAGGAGCTCCTACGAGCAGTACTTC. Protein: CSATETSGRSSYEQYF.